These 12 T cell receptor beta chains were sequenced from one sample in a study of CD8+CD57+ T cells in acquired aplastic anemia. According to the study, genomic DNA was the template for TCR beta VDJ and CDR3 profiling. Using its own MiXCR run on the reads, TCRdb lists one record per CDR3 protein. The sample lists over 150,000 distinct CDR3 sequences, about 45% occurring once. It was patients with CD8+CD57+ cell expansion by flow cytometry who were chosen for sequencing. The sequenced material came from sorted CD4+, CD8+, or CD8+CD57+ T cells (not recorded which) from PBMCs. The receptors derive from a human donor with aplastic anemia.

The chain employs TRBV7-2 and TRBJ2-3; tentative D call: TRBD1 (6 bases). In germline, CDR1 is SGHTA, CDR2 FQGNSA. Deletions cut 1 base from V and 2 bases from J, with 13 bases between. The CDR3 has 16 amino acids. CDR3 nucleotide sequence: TGTGCCAGCAGCTTAGATGCGCAGGGGCTCACAGATACGCAGTATTTT. It encodes CASSLDAQGLTDTQYF.

The rearrangement links TRBV19 to TRBJ1-2; no clear D. This CDR3 has 13 residues. Germline V lookup: CDR1 LNHDA, CDR2 SQIVND (reference sequence). V shed 6 bases and J shed 6 bases, with 14 bases lying between them. The CDR3 sequence is CASSSTSGDGYTF. The CDR3 nucleotides read TGTGCCAGTAGCTCCACGTCGGGCGATGGCTACACCTTC.

Many counts were recorded for this clonotype. V is TRBV18 and J is TRBJ2-5; no clear D. Between the trimmed V and J ends, which lost 1 base and 3 bases, there was a span of 3 bases. The CDR3 runs 12 residues. The V gene's germline CDR1 is KGHSH and CDR2 LQKENI. The CDR3 sequence is CASSPQEETQYF. The CDR3 nucleotides are TGTGCCAGCTCACCACAAGAAGAGACCCAGTACTTC.

This clonotype counts as medium-sized. The rearrangement links TRBV10-3 to TRBJ1-5, with 7 bases aligning to TRBD1. CDR1 and CDR2 from the germline V gene are ENHRY and SYGVKD. Losses at the gene ends were 4 bases for V and 5 bases for J; bases not matched to a gene: 2. The CDR3 consists of 13 residues. CDR3 residues: CAISGDRDQPQHF. The CDR3 nucleotides are TGTGCCATCAGTGGCGACAGGGATCAGCCCCAGCATTTT.

The table lists this clonotype with many counts. The chain carries TRBV6-4 and TRBJ2-2, with TRBD2 matching 7 bases. Per germline, CDR1 MRHNA and CDR2 SNTAGT. After removal of 7 bases from V and 3 bases from J, the junction contained 5 bases not matched to a gene. This CDR3 contains 14 residues. In DNA form, the CDR3 reads TGTGCCAGCAAACGGGAGGAGGACACCGGGGAGCTGTTTTTT. This translates into CASKREEDTGELFF.

This clonotype showed up many times. This chain uses TRBV6-2 or TRBV6-3 with TRBJ2-7; 8 bases are shared with TRBD1. The CDR3 is 16 residues long. Germline V CDR1 and CDR2: MNHEY, SVGEGT. Trimming cost V 4 bases and J 4 bases; bases outside gene matches: 12. The CDR3 sequence is CASSSTGTGIQYEQYF. DNA of the CDR3: TGTGCCAGCAGTTCCACCGGGACAGGAATTCAGTACGAGCAGTACTTC.

CDR3 sequence reads: CASSLAGGQGVSGYTF. The CDR3 DNA reads TGTGCCAGCAGCTTAGCTGGCGGACAGGGGGTGTCTGGCTACACCTTC. The genes are TRBV7-2 and TRBJ1-2, with 10 bases aligning to TRBD1. Germline V gene data show CDR1 as SGHTA and CDR2 as FQGNSA. The CDR3 totals 16 residues. The V gene end was trimmed by 0 bases and the J gene end by 7 bases; junction bases not matched to a gene: 8.

Concerning this clonotype itself: A much more abundant neighbour one base away suggests this may be a read error. This chain connects TRBV19 to TRBJ1-3, with unresolved D. CDR3 length: 15 residues. Looked up from germline, CDR1 is LNHDA and CDR2 is SQIVND (reference sequence). Between the trimmed V and J ends, which lost 6 bases and 0 bases, there was a span of 12 bases. The CDR3 sequence: CASSAVLISGNTIYF. Here the CDR3 DNA reads TGTGCCAGTAGCGCCGTCCTAATCTCTGGAAACACCATATATTTT.

On this clonotype: This could be a read error, since a much larger clone is one nucleotide away. J is TRBJ1-4 and V is TRBV10-3; a possible D gene is TRBD1 (6 bases). Per the germline V gene, CDR1 is ENHRY and CDR2 is SYGVKD. The CDR3 consists of 16 residues. CDR3: CASSSQGRGTNGKLFF. Here the CDR3 DNA reads TGTGCCAGCAGTTCCCAAGGCAGGGGCACTAATGGAAAACTGTTTTTT.

This clonotype was seen at least ten times. The chain links TRBV10-3 to TRBJ2-3; 8 bases fit TRBD2. The J segment lost 5 bases and the V segment lost 10 bases, leaving 17 bases of the junction unmatched. Germline CDR1 reads ENHRY; CDR2 reads SYGVKD. This CDR3 contains 16 residues. As DNA, the CDR3 is TGTGCCACCTACGCTCAAGCGGGAGCCACCCTAGATACGCAGTATTTT. This sequence encodes CATYAQAGATLDTQYF.

The V gene is TRBV19, the J gene TRBJ2-1; TRBD1 might be the D (6 bases). The CDR3 loop spans 13 amino acids. Trimming pared 10 bases from V and 2 bases from J, leaving 12 bases between. Germline loops: CDR1 LNHDA, CDR2 SQIVND (reference sequence). This chain's CDR3 is CATQDSPYNEQFF. Written as DNA, the CDR3 is TGTGCCACCCAGGACAGCCCCTACAATGAGCAGTTCTTC.

This chain joins TRBV7-9 and TRBJ1-6; maybe TRBD1 (5 bases). The germline gives CDR1 SEHNR, CDR2 FQNEAQ (reference sequence). The CDR3 sequence is 14 residues long. V was pared by 3 bases and J by 9 bases, with 12 bases between. The CDR3 nucleotides are TGTGCCAGCAGCTTCGCAGGGCGAGCTTCACCCCTCCACTTT. Protein: CASSFAGRASPLHF.